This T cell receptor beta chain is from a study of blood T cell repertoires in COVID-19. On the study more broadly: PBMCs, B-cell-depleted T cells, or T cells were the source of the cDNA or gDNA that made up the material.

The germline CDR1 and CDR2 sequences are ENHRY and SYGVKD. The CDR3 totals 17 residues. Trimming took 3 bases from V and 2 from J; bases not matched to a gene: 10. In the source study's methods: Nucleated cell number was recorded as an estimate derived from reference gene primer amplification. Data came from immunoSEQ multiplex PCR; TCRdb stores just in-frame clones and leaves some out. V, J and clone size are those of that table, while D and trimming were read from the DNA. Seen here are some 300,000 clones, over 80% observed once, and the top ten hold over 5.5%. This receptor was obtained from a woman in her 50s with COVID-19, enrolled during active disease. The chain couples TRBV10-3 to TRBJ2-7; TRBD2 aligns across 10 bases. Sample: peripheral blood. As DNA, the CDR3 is TGTGCCATCAGTGATTATGGCAGGCTAGCGGGGGCCTACGAGCAGTACTTC. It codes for CAISDYGRLAGAYEQYF.